These T cell receptor beta chains were read from a single sample in a study of T cells in Graves' hyperthyroidism and ophthalmopathy. TCRdb recomputed calls from the multiplex PCR reads with MiXCR, one row per CDR3 protein. Of about 770,000 distinct CDR3 sequences listed, roughly 20% were seen once; the top ten hold 16%. Material: blood. Receptors were obtained from a woman aged 45-59 years with Graves' hyperthyroidism that later progressed to Graves' ophthalmopathy. Both conserved end residues are part of each CDR3. The D gene is left open where the match is weak. Clone size is shown for a subset of rows, as once, few, many or a class of expanded clone.

clone_size	v_call	j_call	d_call	cdr3_aa	cdr3_nt
.	TRBV19	TRBJ1-2	TRBD1	CASSPPGTEDYGYTF	TGTGCCAGTAGCCCCCCCGGGACAGAGGACTATGGCTACACCTTC
.	TRBV29-1	TRBJ2-7	TRBD1	CSVDRSTGKRGEQYF	TGCAGCGTTGACCGATCGACAGGGAAACGGGGTGAGCAGTACTTC
many	TRBV11-2	TRBJ1-1	.	CASSLVGQAFF	TGTGCCAGCAGCTTAGTGGGACAAGCTTTCTTT
many	TRBV3-1	TRBJ1-1	.	CATSAETPLTETEAFF	TGTGCCACCTCTGCCGAGACACCTTTGACGGAAACTGAAGCTTTCTTT
few	TRBV14	TRBJ2-2	.	CASSQEGRNTGELFF	TGTGCCAGCAGCCAAGAGGGCAGAAACACCGGGGAGCTGTTTTTT
many	TRBV6-1	TRBJ1-2	TRBD1	CASSDAQGAQGYTF	TGTGCCAGCAGTGATGCACAGGGGGCGCAAGGCTACACCTTC
.	TRBV7-9	TRBJ1-1	.	CASSNRQVGTTEAFF	TGTGCCAGCAGCAACCGACAGGTGGGAACAACTGAAGCTTTCTTT
many	TRBV4-1	TRBJ2-7	TRBD1	CASSQSDRAEQYF	TGCGCCAGCAGCCAATCCGACAGGGCCGAGCAGTACTTC
many	TRBV20-1	TRBJ2-1	.	CSARDSWRGSYNEQFF	TGCAGTGCTAGAGATTCGTGGAGGGGAAGTTACAATGAGCAGTTCTTC
many	TRBV7-9	TRBJ2-7	.	CASSLAGTSYEQYF	TGTGCCAGCAGCTTAGCCGGGACAAGCTACGAGCAGTACTTC
.	TRBV18	TRBJ2-7	.	CASSPAGTGRTKQYF	TGTGCCAGCTCACCAGCCGGGACGGGCCGGACGAAGCAGTACTTC
many	TRBV12-3/TRBV12-4	TRBJ1-2	.	CASSADWGYTF	TGTGCCAGCAGTGCTGACTGGGGCTACACCTTC
many	TRBV3-1	TRBJ2-1	.	CASSQDAMWYNEQFF	TGTGCCAGCAGCCAAGATGCCATGTGGTACAATGAGCAGTTCTTC
few	TRBV10-1	TRBJ1-1	.	CADGLRAFF	TGCGCAGACGGGTTGAGGGCTTTCTTT
.	TRBV5-1	TRBJ2-5	.	CASSSSTDRFKETQYF	TGCGCCAGCAGCTCAAGTACAGACAGGTTCAAGGAGACCCAGTACTTC
few	TRBV6-6	TRBJ2-5	TRBD1	CASSYSRQGPGGETQYF	TGTGCCAGCAGTTACTCGAGACAGGGTCCAGGTGGGGAGACCCAGTACTTC
few	TRBV10-3	TRBJ1-4	.	CAISESGGGKGGEKLFF	TGTGCCATCAGTGAGTCCGGGGGAGGAAAAGGCGGTGAAAAACTGTTTTTT
.	TRBV7-8	TRBJ1-3	.	CASSLQQRFGNTIYF	TGTGCCAGCAGCTTACAACAGAGATTTGGAAACACCATATATTTT
few	TRBV6-1	TRBJ1-5	.	CASSYAEGQPQHF	TGTGCCAGCAGTTATGCGGAAGGTCAGCCCCAGCATTTT
few	TRBV13	TRBJ2-7	TRBD1	CASSANLRAGGFYEQYF	TGTGCCAGCAGCGCAAACCTCAGAGCAGGGGGCTTCTACGAGCAGTACTTC
many	TRBV12-3/TRBV12-4	TRBJ2-3	.	CASSLRRDGTDTQYF	TGTGCCAGCAGTTTGCGCAGGGATGGTACAGATACGCAGTATTTT
.	TRBV20-1	TRBJ1-2	.	CSASPRSRGLGYTF	TGCAGTGCCTCCCCCCGGTCCCGGGGGCTTGGCTACACCTTC
.	TRBV5-1	TRBJ1-1	.	CASSLRVTEQNTEAFF	TGCGCCAGCAGCTTGAGGGTTACGGAGCAGAACACTGAAGCTTTCTTT
.	TRBV19	TRBJ2-6	TRBD1	CASSSPGTGSSGANVLTF	TGTGCCAGTAGTAGCCCCGGGACAGGGAGCTCTGGGGCCAACGTCCTGACTTTC
.	TRBV9	TRBJ1-1	.	CASSAFVSEAFF	TGTGCCAGCAGCGCCTTTGTATCTGAAGCTTTCTTT
many	TRBV30	TRBJ1-1	.	CAWSERRNTEAFF	TGTGCCTGGAGCGAAAGGCGGAACACTGAAGCTTTCTTT
few	TRBV5-1	TRBJ2-7	.	CASSPGGEAYEQYF	TGCGCCAGCAGCCCCGGAGGGGAGGCGTACGAGCAGTACTTC